Included here is one TCR beta chain sequence, with context. This specimen comes from a study of blood T cell repertoires in COVID-19. About the research overall: Acute and convalescent COVID-19 samples came from the United States, Italy and Spain. The cDNA or gDNA used as material had been derived from T cells, B-cell-depleted T cells, or PBMCs.

Followed over time, Seattle patients had been enrolled while infection was active. Authors' data handling: Estimated nucleated cell counts came from reference gene primer amplification. The method was immunoSEQ multiplex PCR; TCRdb's version includes in-frame clones alone and lacks a portion of them. V, J and clone size are those of that table, while D and trimming were read from the DNA. The sample holds roughly 250,000 clones, about 86% seen once. With V trimmed by 10 bases and J by 0 bases, 6 bases remained unmatched. Germline CDR1 is MDHEN and CDR2 is SYDVKM. The CDR3 totals 15 residues. V and J are TRBV28 and TRBJ1-6, with 7 bases matching TRBD1. The clonotype originates from a person in their 70s with COVID-19, enrolled during active disease. Sequenced sample: peripheral blood. The CDR3 DNA sequence: TGTGCCACCCGGGACAGAAGCTCCTATAATTCACCCCTCCACTTT. It yields the protein CATRDRSSYNSPLHF.